These T cell receptor beta chains were read from a single sample in a study of blood T cell repertoires in COVID-19. Repertoires were generated with immunoSEQ multiplex PCR, while TCRdb's copy carries only in-frame clones and drops some. The sample consists of some 72,000 clones, 75% to 90% of them appearing once. The specimen was peripheral blood. These receptors were collected from a man in his sixties with acute or convalescent COVID-19. CDR3s include the opening cysteine and the closing phenylalanine or tryptophan. The order of the fields is clone size, V gene, D gene, J gene, CDR3 protein, CDR3 DNA. A D gene is named only where the DNA matches it firmly. For some rows the clone size is stated as once, few or many, or as a class when expanded; others skip it.

NA	TRBV7-8	NA	TRBJ2-5	CASSPLDRQETQYF	TGTGCCAGCAGCCCTCTGGACAGACAAGAGACCCAGTACTTC
few	TRBV11-1	TRBD1	TRBJ2-7	CASSPDRVNEQYF	TGTGCCAGCAGCCCTGACAGGGTCAACGAGCAGTACTTC
NA	TRBV19	TRBD1	TRBJ1-2	CASSWVRGNYGYTF	TGTGCCAGTAGTTGGGTCAGGGGGAACTATGGCTACACCTTC
NA	TRBV30	TRBD1	TRBJ1-6	CAWSGPGQYNSPLHF	TGTGCCTGGAGTGGACCGGGACAGTATAATTCACCCCTCCACTTT
once	TRBV5-4	NA	TRBJ2-1	CASSPESSYNEQFF	TGTGCCAGCAGCCCTGAGTCCTCCTACAATGAGCAGTTCTTC
NA	TRBV6-5	NA	TRBJ1-2	CASRDGQSTYYGYTF	TGTGCCAGCAGGGATGGACAGAGCACCTACTATGGCTACACCTTC
NA	TRBV4-1	NA	TRBJ1-4	CAPSRLRPGEKLFF	TGCGCCCCCAGCCGGCTGCGTCCGGGAGAAAAACTGTTTTTT
NA	TRBV3-1/TRBV3-2	NA	TRBJ2-6	CASSQDRGTGANVLTF	TGTGCCAGCAGCCAAGATAGGGGCACGGGGGCCAACGTCCTGACTTTC
NA	TRBV7-3	TRBD2	TRBJ2-1	CASSPLAGGSDEQFF	TGTGCCAGCAGCCCACTAGCGGGGGGAAGCGATGAGCAGTTCTTC
NA	TRBV29-1	NA	TRBJ2-1	CSVESGTYNEQFF	TGCAGCGTTGAATCGGGAACCTACAATGAGCAGTTCTTC
NA	TRBV9	TRBD1	TRBJ2-5	CASSSRTGPGTQYF	TGTGCCAGCAGCTCCAGGACAGGCCCCGGGACCCAGTACTTC
once	TRBV27	NA	TRBJ2-1	CASSPHLAEQFF	TGTGCCAGCAGCCCCCATTTAGCGGAGCAGTTCTTC
NA	TRBV5-1	TRBD1	TRBJ2-7	CASSVWDRGNYEQYF	TGCGCCAGCAGCGTCTGGGACAGGGGGAACTACGAGCAGTACTTC
NA	TRBV2	NA	TRBJ2-7	CASSATKKYEQYF	TGTGCCAGCAGTGCTACCAAAAAGTACGAGCAGTACTTC
NA	TRBV11-3	NA	TRBJ1-1	CASSTGHLNTEAFF	TGTGCCAGCAGCACGGGACACTTGAACACTGAAGCTTTCTTT
NA	TRBV27	TRBD1	TRBJ1-6	CANTHRGHNSPLHF	TGTGCCAATACACACAGGGGCCATAATTCACCCCTCCACTTT
NA	TRBV11-2	TRBD2	TRBJ2-2	CASSLGTSDTGELFF	TGTGCCAGCAGCCTCGGGACTAGTGACACCGGGGAGCTGTTTTTT
NA	TRBV5-8	NA	TRBJ2-3	CASSLGGGTQYF	TGTGCCAGCAGCTTGGGAGGGGGTACGCAGTATTTT
NA	TRBV20-1	TRBD1	TRBJ1-1	CSASGQENTEAFF	TGCAGTGCTAGTGGACAGGAAAACACTGAAGCTTTCTTT
NA	TRBV5-1	TRBD2	TRBJ2-7	CASSLGSGGAYEQYF	TGCGCCAGCAGCTTGGGGAGCGGGGGGGCCTACGAGCAGTACTTC